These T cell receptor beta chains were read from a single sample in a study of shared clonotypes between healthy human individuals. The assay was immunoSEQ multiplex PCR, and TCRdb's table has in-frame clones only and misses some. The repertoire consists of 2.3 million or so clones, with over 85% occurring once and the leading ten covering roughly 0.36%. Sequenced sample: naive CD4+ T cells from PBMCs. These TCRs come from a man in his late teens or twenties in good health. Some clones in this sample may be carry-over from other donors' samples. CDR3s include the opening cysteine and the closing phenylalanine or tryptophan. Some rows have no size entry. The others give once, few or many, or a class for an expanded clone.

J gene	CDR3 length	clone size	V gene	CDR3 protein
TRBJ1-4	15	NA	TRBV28	CASSSFGTRREKLFF
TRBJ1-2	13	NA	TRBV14	CASSVTVNYGYTF
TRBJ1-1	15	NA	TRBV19	CASSIARRGLTEAFF
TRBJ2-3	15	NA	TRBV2	CASSRDGRGHYTQYF
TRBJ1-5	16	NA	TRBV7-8	CASSPNRGRGNQPQHF
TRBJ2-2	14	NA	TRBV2	CASSLDPNTGELFF
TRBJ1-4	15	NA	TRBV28	CASSLLTSRWEKLFF
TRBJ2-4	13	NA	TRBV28	CASSSQGPHIQYF
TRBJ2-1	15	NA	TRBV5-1	CASSSVAGSYNEQFF
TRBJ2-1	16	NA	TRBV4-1	CASSQEYVRSYNEQFF
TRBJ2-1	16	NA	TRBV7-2	CASSLVGGSLYNEQFF
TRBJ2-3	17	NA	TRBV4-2	CASSLRTSGGAEDTQYF
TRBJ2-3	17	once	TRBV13	CASSLGLAGLLGDTQYF
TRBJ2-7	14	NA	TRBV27	CASSLVRGPYEQYF
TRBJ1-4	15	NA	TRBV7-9	CASSLSGGTNEKLFF
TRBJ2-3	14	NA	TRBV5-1	CASSPTAVGDTQYF
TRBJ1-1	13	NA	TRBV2	CASSENGITEAFF
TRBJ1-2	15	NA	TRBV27	CASSLDSGQIYGYTF
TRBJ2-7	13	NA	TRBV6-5	CASSYSTYYEQYF
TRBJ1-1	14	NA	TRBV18	CASSLVRDDYEAFF
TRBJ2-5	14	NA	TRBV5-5	CAGSLGPGEETQYF
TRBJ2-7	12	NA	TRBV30	CAWDTRGGEQYF